Presented here are 25 T cell receptor beta chains from one specimen sequenced in a study of blood T cell repertoires in COVID-19. Measured with immunoSEQ multiplex PCR; TCRdb has only the in-frame clones, and not every one. The sample yields around 100,000 clones, 85% seen once. The source material was peripheral blood. The source is a woman aged 70-85 years with active or convalescent COVID-19.

The chain employs TRBV10-3 and TRBJ2-3; 7 bases are a match to TRBD2. J gave up 7 bases and V 2 bases, and 6 bases lay outside the gene matches. Germline assignment: CDR1 ENHRY and CDR2 SYGVKD. The CDR3 extends over 14 amino acids. CDR3 sequence reads: CAISERRGTHTQYF. The CDR3 DNA reads TGTGCCATCAGTGAGCGGCGGGGGACCCATACGCAGTATTTT.

The rearrangement uses TRBV5-1 and TRBJ2-1; tentatively, D is TRBD1 (6 bases). Germline V CDR1 and CDR2: SGHRS, YFSETQ. Deletions cut 3 bases from V and 3 bases from J, with 10 bases between. The CDR3 length is 14 residues. CDR3 coding DNA: TGCGCCAGCAGCTCCGGACAGTACTACAATGAGCAGTTCTTC. Translating it yields CASSSGQYYNEQFF.

The V and J genes are TRBV5-1 and TRBJ1-1; 7 bases fit TRBD1. Germline V gene lookup returns CDR1 SGHRS and CDR2 YFSETQ. There are 14 residues in the CDR3. Trimming at V came to 0 bases and at J to 7 bases, leaving 6 bases not matched to a gene. The CDR3 here is CASSLVGAGGEAFF. For the CDR3, the DNA is TGCGCCAGCAGCTTGGTGGGTGCAGGGGGTGAAGCTTTCTTT.

The gene calls are TRBV19 and TRBJ1-3; D is uncertain. Germline values: CDR1 LNHDA, CDR2 SQIVND (reference sequence). V lost 9 bases to trimming and J lost 0 bases, with 9 bases between them. The length of the CDR3 is 13 residues. This CDR3 is CASLSSSGNTIYF. Written as DNA, the CDR3 is TGTGCCAGCCTCTCCAGCTCTGGAAACACCATATATTTT.

This chain uses TRBV2 with TRBJ2-1, with 11 bases lining up with TRBD2. The V and J ends lost 6 bases and 5 bases, in that order; junction bases with no gene match: 9. The length of the CDR3 is 16 residues. CDR1 is SNHLY, CDR2 FYNNEI, per germline. The CDR3 DNA sequence: TGTGCCAGCAGCCCTGGCCTAGCGGGGGGAGACAATGAGCAGTTCTTC. This sequence encodes CASSPGLAGGDNEQFF. Supplemented by reference TRBV2 and TRBJ2-1, the full variable domain reads EPEVTQTPSHQVTQMGQEVILRCVPISNHLYFYWYRQILGQKVEFLVSFYNNEISEKSEIFDDQFSVERPDGSNFTLKIRSTKLEDSAMYFCASSPGLAGGDNEQFFGPGTRLTVL.

The CDR3 DNA reads TGTGCCAGCAGTTTGGGAGGACAGGGGGGCGGCTACACCTTC. Its protein product is CASSLGGQGGGYTF. This chain connects TRBV27 to TRBJ1-2, with 10 bases aligning to TRBD1. The CDR3 runs to 14 residues. CDR1 and CDR2 from the germline V gene are MNHEY and SMNVEV (reference sequence). Trimming at V came to 3 bases and at J to 8 bases, leaving 6 bases not matched to a gene.

CDR3 region: CASSYTQGYGYTF. CDR3 bases: TGTGCCAGCAGTTACACACAGGGCTATGGCTACACCTTC. This chain uses TRBV6-2 or TRBV6-3 with TRBJ1-2, with D possibly being TRBD1 (6 bases). CDR1 is MNHEY, CDR2 SVGEGT, per germline. CDR3 size: 13 residues. Trimming cost V 2 bases and J 4 bases, with 8 bases left between them.

The chain joins TRBV19 to TRBJ2-5, with 11 bases matching TRBD2. Looked up from germline, CDR1 is LNHDA and CDR2 is SQIVND (reference sequence). With V trimmed by 5 bases and J by 4 bases, 3 bases remained unmatched. There are 14 residues in the CDR3. The CDR3 sequence is CASSGLAGSETQYF. Here the CDR3 DNA reads TGTGCCAGTAGTGGACTAGCGGGTTCAGAGACCCAGTACTTC.

This chain connects TRBV11-1 to TRBJ1-1; TRBD1 might be the D (5 bases). The germline V gene has CDR1 SGHAT and CDR2 FQDESV (reference sequence). The CDR3 sequence is 16 residues long. The V gene lost 0 bases and the J gene lost 2 bases, with 13 bases spanning the gap. The CDR3 sequence is CASSLARGARNTEAFF. In DNA, the CDR3 is TGTGCCAGCAGCTTAGCTAGGGGTGCAAGAAACACTGAAGCTTTCTTT.

The genes are TRBV7-3 and TRBJ2-2; 9 nucleotides align to TRBD1. Losses at the gene ends were 6 bases for V and 0 bases for J; bases not matched to a gene: 5. Germline CDR1 reads SGHTA; CDR2 reads FQGTGA. This CDR3 is 16 amino acids long. The DNA for the CDR3 is TGTGCCAGCAGACCTACAGGGGGCGCGAACACCGGGGAGCTGTTTTTT. Translating it yields CASRPTGGANTGELFF. The variable domain in full, with the rest retrieved from reference TRBV7-3 and TRBJ2-2, is GAGVSQTPSNKVTEKGKYVELRCDPISGHTALYWYRQSLGQGPEFLIYFQGTGAADDSGLPNDRFFAVRPEGSVSTLKIQRTERGDSAVYLCASRPTGGANTGELFFGEGSRLTVL.

This chain connects TRBV4-1 to TRBJ2-3; TRBD2 is a possible D gene (5 bases). V was clipped by 0 bases and J by 4 bases, with 14 bases between them. Germline V CDR1 and CDR2: MGHRA, YSYEKL. CDR3 length: 16 amino acids. The CDR3 loop reads CASSQDLAGPADTQYF. CDR3 coding DNA: TGCGCCAGCAGCCAAGATCTGGCGGGCCCCGCAGATACGCAGTATTTT.

CDR3 bases: TGTGCCAGCAGCCTTGGACAGGTAGATAATCAGCCCCAGCATTTT. Its protein is CASSLGQVDNQPQHF. The chain links TRBV7-2 to TRBJ1-5, with 7 bases matching TRBD1. The ends lost 5 bases at V and 4 bases at J; junction bases unmatched: 8. CDR3 length equals 15 residues. Germline V gene data show CDR1 as SGHTA and CDR2 as FQGNSA.

This chain links TRBV28 with TRBJ1-2; the match to TRBD1 covers 10 bases. Germline V CDR1 and CDR2: MDHEN, SYDVKM. The ends lost 3 bases at V and 8 bases at J; junction bases unmatched: 6. The CDR3 covers 14 residues. The DNA of the CDR3 is TGTGCCAGCAGTTTCCCGGGACAGGGGATAGGCTACACCTTC. Protein product: CASSFPGQGIGYTF.

This clone was observed many times. V usage is TRBV20-1 and J usage is TRBJ2-7, with a tentative D call TRBD2 (5 bases). The CDR3 is made up of 12 amino acids. V was pared by 3 bases and J by 7 bases, with 13 bases between. CDR1 DFQATT and CDR2 SNEGSKA come from the germline V gene (reference sequence). The CDR3 sequence: CSASWGVPEQYF. In DNA form, the CDR3 reads TGCAGTGCTAGTTGGGGAGTGCCTGAGCAGTACTTC.

The chain uses TRBV18 and TRBJ1-6; a possible D gene is TRBD1 (6 bases). CDR3 length: 13 residues. The V gene lost 5 bases and the J gene lost 7 bases, with 9 bases spanning the gap. Germline V CDR1 and CDR2: KGHSH, LQKENI. CDR3 sequence reads: CASSGQTNSPLHF. The CDR3 nucleotides read TGTGCCAGCTCAGGACAGACAAATTCACCCCTCCACTTT.

The chain is built from TRBV3-1 (or the pseudogene TRBV3-2) and TRBJ2-7, with TRBD2 identical over 10 bases. CDR1 and CDR2 from the germline V gene are LGHDT and YNNKEL (reference sequence). The CDR3 spans 18 residues. The J segment lost 3 bases and the V segment lost 0 bases, leaving 11 bases of the junction unmatched. The chain's CDR3 is CASSQESELAGPIYEQYF. The CDR3 DNA is TGTGCCAGCAGCCAAGAAAGTGAACTAGCGGGACCCATCTACGAGCAGTACTTC.

The J gene is TRBJ1-2, the V gene TRBV28, with 7 bases fitting TRBD1. J was trimmed by 8 bases and V by 5 bases; bases with no gene match: 11. The CDR3 sequence is 14 residues long. Germline CDR1 reads MDHEN; CDR2 reads SYDVKM. The CDR3 spells CASSTGAKFLGYTF. The CDR3 DNA reads TGTGCCAGCAGTACAGGGGCCAAATTCTTGGGCTACACCTTC.

The CDR3 DNA reads as TGTGCCTGGGCCGGGACAGTCTATAACAATGAGCAGTTCTTC. Residues: CAWAGTVYNNEQFF. This chain uses TRBV30 with TRBJ2-1, with 7 bases lining up with TRBD1. There are 14 residues in the CDR3. The germline CDR1 and CDR2 sequences are GTSNPN and SVGIG (reference sequence). V lost 5 bases to trimming and J lost 5 bases; unmatched junction nucleotides: 9.

The rearrangement uses TRBV18 and TRBJ1-2; TRBD1 aligns across 9 bases. Trimming removed 1 base from V and 3 bases from J; junction bases left unmatched: 3. Germline V lookup: CDR1 KGHSH, CDR2 LQKENI. This CDR3 region has 15 residues. The CDR3 DNA sequence: TGTGCCAGCTCACCACTGGACAGGGGCGACTATGGCTACACCTTC. Amino acid sequence: CASSPLDRGDYGYTF.

The chain combines TRBV4-2 with TRBJ1-4, with TRBD1 as a possible D gene (6 bases). Germline-derived CDR1 and CDR2 are LGHNA and YNFKEQ. The CDR3 is 15 amino acids. Trimming removed 2 bases from V and 5 bases from J, with 12 bases in between. This CDR3 reads CASSQQTGSNEKLFF. DNA for the CDR3: TGTGCCAGCAGCCAACAAACAGGGTCGAATGAAAAACTGTTTTTT.

V and J are TRBV5-8 and TRBJ1-4; 8 nucleotides line up with TRBD1. This CDR3 comprises 17 residues. CDR1 is SGHTS and CDR2 is YDEGEE in the germline V gene. Losses at the gene ends were 1 base for V and 2 bases for J; bases not matched to a gene: 7. This chain's CDR3 is CASSLSTGALTNEKLFF. The CDR3, as DNA: TGTGCCAGCAGCTTGTCGACAGGGGCCCTTACTAATGAAAAACTGTTTTTT.

The chain carries TRBV19 and TRBJ2-7; maybe TRBD2 (5 bases). Looked up from germline, CDR1 is LNHDA and CDR2 is SQIVND (reference sequence). V dropped 5 bases and J dropped 1 base, with 12 bases sitting between them. The CDR3 spans 14 residues. This CDR3 reads CASSRGFQSYEQYF. The DNA of the CDR3 is TGTGCCAGTAGTCGAGGGTTTCAGTCCTACGAGCAGTACTTC.

This chain connects TRBV27 to TRBJ1-2; 8 bases map to TRBD1. The ends lost 4 bases at V and 4 bases at J; junction bases unmatched: 11. The CDR3 covers 16 residues. Germline CDR1 is MNHEY and CDR2 is SMNVEV (reference sequence). The CDR3 reads CASSSALTGGVYGYTF. Here the CDR3 DNA reads TGTGCCAGCAGTTCCGCCCTCACAGGGGGAGTCTATGGCTACACCTTC.

The chain has TRBV5-5 and TRBJ2-3; D is possibly TRBD2 (5 bases). The CDR3 covers 17 residues. Germline loops: CDR1 SGHKS, CDR2 YYEKEE (reference sequence). V was trimmed by 0 bases and J by 3 bases, leaving 17 bases between them. The CDR3, as DNA: TGTGCCAGCAGCTTGGACGGGGTCCCGGGCGGGACAGATACGCAGTATTTT. Its translation: CASSLDGVPGGTDTQYF.

The genes are TRBV12-3 or TRBV12-4 and TRBJ2-4; D remains unclear. The CDR3 has 13 amino acids. Trimming took 6 bases from V and 1 from J, leaving 7 bases between them. The DNA of the CDR3 is TGTGCCAGCAGCCCTCAGGCCAAAAACATTCAGTACTTC. Amino acid sequence: CASSPQAKNIQYF.